What follows describes a single T cell receptor beta chain. Original data processing: Estimation of nucleated cell counts was performed using reference gene primer amplification. The protocol was immunoSEQ multiplex PCR, while the TCRdb copy is restricted to in-frame clones and leaves out a portion. Clone size and the V and J calls come from that table; the DNA yielded D and trimming. This table holds approximately 190,000 clones, 82% found once. Per germline, CDR1 MRHNA and CDR2 SNTAGT. This CDR3 has 14 residues. V dropped 1 base and J dropped 9 bases, with 13 bases sitting between them. The data were obtained in a study of blood T cell repertoires in COVID-19. About the research overall: PBMCs, B-cell-depleted T cells, or T cells were the source of the cDNA or gDNA that made up the material.

One Seattle source followed patients from active infection through their disease course. The TCR sequence derives from a woman in her sixties or seventies with COVID-19, enrolled during active disease. This chain uses TRBV6-4 with TRBJ2-1; D perhaps matches TRBD1 (5 bases). Material for sequencing was peripheral blood. In nucleotides, the CDR3 is TGTGCCAGCAGTGACTTGTTGGGGCAGTCTGAGCAGTTCTTC. This sequence encodes CASSDLLGQSEQFF.